This T cell receptor beta chain was identified in a study of cytomegalovirus exposure and HLA in healthy donors. The germline V gene has CDR1 SGHKS and CDR2 YYEKEE (reference sequence). This CDR3 region has 13 residues. V shed 0 bases and J shed 3 bases, with 6 bases lying between them. Primers for the PCR totalled 60 Vbeta and 13 Jbeta. TCRdb's copy holds only in-frame clones and misses some; the assay was immunoSEQ multiplex PCR. The sample includes some 180,000 clones. This sequence joins TRBV5-5 and TRBJ2-5, with D tentatively TRBD1 (5 bases). The TCR originated in a man aged 25-45 years in good health and CMV-seronegative. The sequenced material came from PBMCs. The CDR3 coding sequence is TGTGCCAGCAGCTTGGTAGGGGAAGAGACCCAGTACTTC. It encodes CASSLVGEETQYF.